The T cell receptor beta chain described here comes from a study of blood T cells in healthy people across ages. The CDR3 covers 15 residues. From germline, CDR1 is SGHRS and CDR2 YFSETQ. Primers used in a second PCR of roughly 6 to 11 cycles were a sample-barcoded 5' primer and a J-beta primer mix. TCRdb called the 5' RACE reads again in MiXCR, with one record for every CDR3 protein. The sample lists 760,000 or so distinct CDR3 sequences; about 25% were seen once. Around 9.5 milliliters of peripheral blood were drawn from each donor. The authors isolated at least 7 million PBMCs per sample. These sequences were also reported in another study, on T cells of mothers and their children. As that study records: Barcodes for each sample and 2-4 random nucleotides were added by the M1S primer used in the second PCR. Slightly higher overlap, not significant, was seen in related mother-child pairs than in unrelated pairs.

V is TRBV5-1 and J is TRBJ2-5; D is perhaps TRBD2 (5 bases). The end of the DNA aligns better with TRBJ2-7, so the J call may be wrong. The source is a boy younger than 18 in good health. Material for sequencing was blood. The CDR3 region is CASSVDTDYAYEQYF. The DNA of the CDR3 is TGCGCCAGCAGCGTTGACACCGACTACGCCTACGAGCAGTACTTC.